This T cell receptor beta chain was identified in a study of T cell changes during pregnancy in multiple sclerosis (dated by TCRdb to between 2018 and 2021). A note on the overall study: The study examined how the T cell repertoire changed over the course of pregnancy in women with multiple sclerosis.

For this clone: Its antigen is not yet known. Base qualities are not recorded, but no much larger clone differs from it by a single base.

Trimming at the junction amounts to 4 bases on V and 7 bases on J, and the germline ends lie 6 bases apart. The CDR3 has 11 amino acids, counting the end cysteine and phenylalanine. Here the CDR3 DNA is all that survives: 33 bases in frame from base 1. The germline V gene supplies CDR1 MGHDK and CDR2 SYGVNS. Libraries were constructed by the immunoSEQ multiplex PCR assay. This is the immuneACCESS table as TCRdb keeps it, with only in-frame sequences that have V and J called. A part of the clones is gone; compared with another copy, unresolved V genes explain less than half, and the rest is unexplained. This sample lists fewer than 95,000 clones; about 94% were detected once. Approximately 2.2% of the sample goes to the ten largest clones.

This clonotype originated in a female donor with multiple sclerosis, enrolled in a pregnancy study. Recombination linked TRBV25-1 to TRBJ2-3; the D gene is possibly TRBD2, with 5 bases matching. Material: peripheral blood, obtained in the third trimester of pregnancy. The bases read TGTGCCAGCAGTGGCGGGTATACGCAGTATTTT. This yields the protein CASSGGYTQYF. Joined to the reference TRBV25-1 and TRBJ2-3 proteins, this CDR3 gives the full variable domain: EADIYQTPRYLVIGTGKKITLECSQTMGHDKMYWYQQDPGMELHLIHYSYGVNSTEKGDLSSESTVSRIRTEHFPLTLESARPSHTSQYLCASSGGYTQYFGPGTRLTVL.